The entry below describes one TCR beta chain. Its specificity is not known. Sequencing was done directly on freshly isolated, uncultured memory T cells. This entry comes from a study of CD4 T cell repertoires in COVID-19. Study overall: CFSE-low cells expanded roughly nine days with IL-2, then restimulated with other coronavirus spikes. General study findings and limits: Suggested intraclonal diversification: top SARS-CoV-2-reactive clonotypes appeared in two or three memory subsets. SARS-CoV and/or HKU1 spike cultures shared between about 6.5 and 27% of SARS-CoV-2 clonotypes.

The data were produced by immunoSEQ multiplex PCR, yet TCRdb's version contains in-frame clones alone and is incomplete. The sample has some 80,000 clones; about four fifths are singletons. Germline V gene sequence: CDR1 KGHSH, CDR2 LQKENI. The CDR3 has 15 amino acids. V trimming: 2 bases; J trimming: 8 bases; junction bases outside the gene matches: 10. This chain uses TRBV18 with TRBJ1-2; 8 bases line up with TRBD1. The starting material was CD4+ T cells from peripheral blood, obtained after recovery from COVID-19. The source of this sequence is a human donor who had COVID-19. CDR3 sequence reads: CASSPGQGALLGYTF. CDR3 bases: TGTGCCAGCTCACCAGGGCAGGGGGCTCTCCTAGGCTACACCTTC.